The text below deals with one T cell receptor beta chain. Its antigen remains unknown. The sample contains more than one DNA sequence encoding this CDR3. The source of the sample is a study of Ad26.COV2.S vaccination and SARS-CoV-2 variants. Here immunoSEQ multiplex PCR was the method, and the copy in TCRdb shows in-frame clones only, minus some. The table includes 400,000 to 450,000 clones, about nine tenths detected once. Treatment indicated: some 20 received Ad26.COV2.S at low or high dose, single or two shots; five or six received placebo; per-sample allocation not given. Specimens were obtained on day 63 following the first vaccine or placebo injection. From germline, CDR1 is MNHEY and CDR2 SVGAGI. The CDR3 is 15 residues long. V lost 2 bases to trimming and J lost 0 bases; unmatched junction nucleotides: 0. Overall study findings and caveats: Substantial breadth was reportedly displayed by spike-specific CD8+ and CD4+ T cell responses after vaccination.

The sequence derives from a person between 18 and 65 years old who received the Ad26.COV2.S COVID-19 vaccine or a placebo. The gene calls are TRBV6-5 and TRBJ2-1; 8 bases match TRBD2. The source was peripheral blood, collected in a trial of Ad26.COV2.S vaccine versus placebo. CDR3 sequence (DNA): TGTGCCAGCAGTTACAGCGGGAGCTCCTACAATGAGCAGTTCTTC. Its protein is CASSYSGSSYNEQFF.